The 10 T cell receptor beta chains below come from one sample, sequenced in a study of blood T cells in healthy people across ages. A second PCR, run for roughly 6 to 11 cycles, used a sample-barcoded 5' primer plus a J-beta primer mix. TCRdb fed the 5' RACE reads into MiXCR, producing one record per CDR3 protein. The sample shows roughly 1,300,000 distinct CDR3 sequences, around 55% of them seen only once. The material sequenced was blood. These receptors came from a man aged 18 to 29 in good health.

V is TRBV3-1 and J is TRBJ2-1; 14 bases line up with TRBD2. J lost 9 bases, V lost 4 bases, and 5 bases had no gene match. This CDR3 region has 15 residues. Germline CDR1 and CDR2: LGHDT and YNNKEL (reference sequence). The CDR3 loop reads CASSPLGLAGVEQFF. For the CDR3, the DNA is TGTGCCAGCAGCCCTTTGGGACTAGCGGGAGTTGAGCAGTTCTTC.

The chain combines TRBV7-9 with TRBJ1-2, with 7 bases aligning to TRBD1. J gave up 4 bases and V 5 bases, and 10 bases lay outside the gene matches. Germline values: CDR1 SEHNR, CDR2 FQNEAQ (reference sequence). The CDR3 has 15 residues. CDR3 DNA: TGTGCCAGCAGCCCCCGAACAGGGGCCGTCTATGGCTACACCTTC. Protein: CASSPRTGAVYGYTF.

The CDR3 DNA reads TGTGCCAGCAGTCTCGGGGGAACTAAAGAGACCCAGTACTTC. It is translated as CASSLGGTKETQYF. The rearrangement uses TRBV6-1 and TRBJ2-5; TRBD2 is a possible D gene (6 bases). CDR1 and CDR2 from the germline V gene are MNHNS and SASEGT. CDR3 length equals 14 residues. Trimming removed 5 bases from V and 3 bases from J, with 13 bases in between.

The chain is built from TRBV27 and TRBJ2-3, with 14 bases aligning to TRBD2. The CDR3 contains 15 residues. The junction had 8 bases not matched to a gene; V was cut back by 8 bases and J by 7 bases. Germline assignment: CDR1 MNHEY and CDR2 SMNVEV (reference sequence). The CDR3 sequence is CASCTGTSGSNTQYF. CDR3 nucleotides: TGTGCCAGCTGTACCGGGACTAGCGGGAGTAATACGCAGTATTTT.

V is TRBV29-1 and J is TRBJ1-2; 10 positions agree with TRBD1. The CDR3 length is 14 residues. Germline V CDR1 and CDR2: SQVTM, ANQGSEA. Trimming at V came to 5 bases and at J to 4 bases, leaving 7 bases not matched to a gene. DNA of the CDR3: TGCAGCGTTCCCCCCGGGACAGGGGCCTATGGCTACACCTTC. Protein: CSVPPGTGAYGYTF.

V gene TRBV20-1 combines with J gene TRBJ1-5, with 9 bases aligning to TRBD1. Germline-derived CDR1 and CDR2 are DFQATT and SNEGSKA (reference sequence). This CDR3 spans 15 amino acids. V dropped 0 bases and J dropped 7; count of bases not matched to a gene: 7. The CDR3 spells CSARDPGQGAQPQHF. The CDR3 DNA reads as TGCAGTGCTAGAGATCCGGGACAGGGTGCGCAGCCCCAGCATTTT.

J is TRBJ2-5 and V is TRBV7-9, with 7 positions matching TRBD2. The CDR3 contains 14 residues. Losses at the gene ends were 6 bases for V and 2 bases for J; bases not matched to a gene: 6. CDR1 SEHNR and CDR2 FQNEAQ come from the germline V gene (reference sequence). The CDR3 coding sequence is TGTGCCAGCAGATTACGCGGGAGACAAGAGACCCAGTACTTC. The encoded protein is CASRLRGRQETQYF.

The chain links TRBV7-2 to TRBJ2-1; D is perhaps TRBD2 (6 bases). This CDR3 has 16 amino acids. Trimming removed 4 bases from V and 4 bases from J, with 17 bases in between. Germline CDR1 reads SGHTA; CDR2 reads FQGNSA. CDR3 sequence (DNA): TGTGCCAGCAGCTCGCCAGGGAGGTTTCATTACAATGAGCAGTTCTTC. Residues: CASSSPGRFHYNEQFF.

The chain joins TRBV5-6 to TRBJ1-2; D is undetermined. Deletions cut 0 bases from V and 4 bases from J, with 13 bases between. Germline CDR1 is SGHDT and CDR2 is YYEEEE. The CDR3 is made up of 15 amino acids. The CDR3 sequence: CASSLGHNVGYGYTF. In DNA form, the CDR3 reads TGTGCCAGCAGCTTGGGGCATAACGTTGGCTATGGCTACACCTTC.

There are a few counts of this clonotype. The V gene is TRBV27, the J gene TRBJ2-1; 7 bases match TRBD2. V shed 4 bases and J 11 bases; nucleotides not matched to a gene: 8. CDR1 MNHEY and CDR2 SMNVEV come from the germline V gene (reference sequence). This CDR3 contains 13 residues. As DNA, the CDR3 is TGTGCCAGCAGTTGGGGGGGGGGAGGGAAGCAGTTCTTC. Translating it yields CASSWGGGGKQFF.